Listed below are T cell receptor beta chains from one sample, sequenced in a study of blood T cell repertoires in COVID-19. TCRdb's table, derived via immunoSEQ multiplex PCR, lists solely in-frame clones and lacks some. The sample holds 200,000 to 250,000 clones, approximately 78% seen once. The sequenced sample was peripheral blood. The receptors originated from a woman aged 80 or over with COVID-19, enrolled during active disease. Each CDR3 is given with its conserved first and last residue. Each record gives: CDR3 protein, J gene, V gene.

CDR3aa: CAWSDSDQPQHF
j_gene: TRBJ1-5
v_gene: TRBV30

CDR3aa: CSVVLPGGNQPQHF
j_gene: TRBJ1-5
v_gene: TRBV29-1

CDR3aa: CASSLRDSSDGYTF
j_gene: TRBJ1-2
v_gene: TRBV27

CDR3aa: CASSETVVNTEAFF
j_gene: TRBJ1-1
v_gene: TRBV7-9

CDR3aa: CASSLSPGANTEAFF
j_gene: TRBJ1-1
v_gene: TRBV7-3

CDR3aa: CASSHNPTGPAGNTIYF
j_gene: TRBJ1-3
v_gene: TRBV3-1/TRBV3-2

CDR3aa: CASTPGLAETYEQYF
j_gene: TRBJ2-7
v_gene: TRBV28

CDR3aa: CASSLWGLNTEAFF
j_gene: TRBJ1-1
v_gene: TRBV7-2

CDR3aa: CASSELNPVEQFF
j_gene: TRBJ2-1
v_gene: TRBV2

CDR3aa: CASSFRGTGNTIYF
j_gene: TRBJ1-3
v_gene: TRBV28

CDR3aa: CASSVAGTDLSTNTEAFF
j_gene: TRBJ1-1
v_gene: TRBV7-3

CDR3aa: CASSQGQGEAFF
j_gene: TRBJ1-1
v_gene: TRBV5-1

CDR3aa: CASRTGTGVRNEQFF
j_gene: TRBJ2-1
v_gene: TRBV6-5

CDR3aa: CASSSRAFDGYTF
j_gene: TRBJ1-2
v_gene: TRBV4-1

CDR3aa: CATSAQNYGYTF
j_gene: TRBJ1-2
v_gene: TRBV24-1

CDR3aa: CASSLTGTGGEKLFF
j_gene: TRBJ1-4
v_gene: TRBV27

CDR3aa: CASSGGLRQGAYEQYF
j_gene: TRBJ2-7
v_gene: TRBV6-4

CDR3aa: CASSGGRALNEQFF
j_gene: TRBJ2-1
v_gene: TRBV19

CDR3aa: CASSRQGFSWYEQYF
j_gene: TRBJ2-7
v_gene: TRBV25-1

CDR3aa: CATSDLRGISNQPQHF
j_gene: TRBJ1-5
v_gene: TRBV24-1

CDR3aa: CASSYGSIGYGYTF
j_gene: TRBJ1-2
v_gene: TRBV6-5

CDR3aa: CASSFGTSQYTQYF
j_gene: TRBJ2-3
v_gene: TRBV6-5

CDR3aa: CASSPPGPRGTEAFF
j_gene: TRBJ1-1
v_gene: TRBV18

CDR3aa: CASRKESEAFF
j_gene: TRBJ1-1
v_gene: TRBV12-3/TRBV12-4

CDR3aa: CASSPGRRGTDTQYF
j_gene: TRBJ2-3
v_gene: TRBV7-3

CDR3aa: CASSLHADTQYF
j_gene: TRBJ2-3
v_gene: TRBV5-1

CDR3aa: CASSPEGLAGIGTGELFF
j_gene: TRBJ2-2
v_gene: TRBV5-1

CDR3aa: CASSLQTVANEKLFF
j_gene: TRBJ1-4
v_gene: TRBV2

CDR3aa: CASSQDRDSGRQDTQYF
j_gene: TRBJ2-3
v_gene: TRBV3-1/TRBV3-2

CDR3aa: CASSSTGTGGKTQYF
j_gene: TRBJ2-5
v_gene: TRBV3-1/TRBV3-2

CDR3aa: CAWSGAGGQEKLFF
j_gene: TRBJ1-4
v_gene: TRBV30

CDR3aa: CASSLQEGIVYEQYF
j_gene: TRBJ2-7
v_gene: TRBV7-9

CDR3aa: CASSPGQGGMGNQPQHF
j_gene: TRBJ1-5
v_gene: TRBV4-1

CDR3aa: CASSFRTVDEQYF
j_gene: TRBJ2-7
v_gene: TRBV5-6

CDR3aa: CASSPDSPYSNQPQHF
j_gene: TRBJ1-5
v_gene: TRBV18

CDR3aa: CASSKDRVGEQYF
j_gene: TRBJ2-7
v_gene: TRBV19

CDR3aa: CASSPRQGGYEKLFF
j_gene: TRBJ1-4
v_gene: TRBV7-2

CDR3aa: CASSPQLAGTYEQYF
j_gene: TRBJ2-7
v_gene: TRBV4-3

CDR3aa: CASSQDRAGGPYEQYF
j_gene: TRBJ2-7
v_gene: TRBV3-1/TRBV3-2

CDR3aa: CASTPGTGTNYGYTF
j_gene: TRBJ1-2
v_gene: TRBV9

CDR3aa: CAWSGWRSETQYF
j_gene: TRBJ2-5
v_gene: TRBV30

CDR3aa: CASSLEPLGEQFF
j_gene: TRBJ2-1
v_gene: TRBV7-7

CDR3aa: CAWRLRGELFF
j_gene: TRBJ2-2
v_gene: TRBV30

CDR3aa: CASRPGQGNYGYTF
j_gene: TRBJ1-2
v_gene: TRBV9

CDR3aa: CASSLAGQGSGTSGRYEQFF
j_gene: TRBJ2-1
v_gene: TRBV7-2

CDR3aa: CASSPGGGQETQYF
j_gene: TRBJ2-5
v_gene: TRBV5-1

CDR3aa: CASHASRPYGYTF
j_gene: TRBJ1-2
v_gene: TRBV28

CDR3aa: CASSPDRGLMNTEAFF
j_gene: TRBJ1-1
v_gene: TRBV5-1

CDR3aa: CASSLPDRANTEAFF
j_gene: TRBJ1-1
v_gene: TRBV4-1

CDR3aa: CASSLVSGGEIYEQYF
j_gene: TRBJ2-7
v_gene: TRBV7-2

CDR3aa: CASSPGRGGSRGGELFF
j_gene: TRBJ2-2
v_gene: TRBV7-3

CDR3aa: CSASGPTYEQYF
j_gene: TRBJ2-7
v_gene: TRBV20-1

CDR3aa: CASNNRQGTGELFF
j_gene: TRBJ2-2
v_gene: TRBV28

CDR3aa: CASSWTTGGGIEQYF
j_gene: TRBJ2-7
v_gene: TRBV11-2

CDR3aa: CASSSGSSTDTQYF
j_gene: TRBJ2-3
v_gene: TRBV19